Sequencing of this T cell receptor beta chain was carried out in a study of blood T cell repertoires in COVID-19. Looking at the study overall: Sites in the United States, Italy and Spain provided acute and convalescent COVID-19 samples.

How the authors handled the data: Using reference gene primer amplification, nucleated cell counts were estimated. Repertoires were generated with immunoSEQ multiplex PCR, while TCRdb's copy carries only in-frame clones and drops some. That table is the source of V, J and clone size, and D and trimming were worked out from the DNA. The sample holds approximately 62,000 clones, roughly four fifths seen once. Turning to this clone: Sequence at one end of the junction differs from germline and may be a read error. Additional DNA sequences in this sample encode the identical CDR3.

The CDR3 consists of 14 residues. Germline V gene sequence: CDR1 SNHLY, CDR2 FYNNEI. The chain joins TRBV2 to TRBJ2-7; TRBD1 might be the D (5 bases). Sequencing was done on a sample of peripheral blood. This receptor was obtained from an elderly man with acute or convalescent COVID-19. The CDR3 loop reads CASSEERGRYEQYF. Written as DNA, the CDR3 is TGTGCCAGCAGCGAAGAAAGGGGCCGGTACGAGCAGTACTTC.